This T cell receptor (beta chain) came from a study of human T cells and chemical hapten exposure. The study's findings and limits: After DPC sensitization, TCRs above 1 in 1000 frequency showed no change.

The J segment lost 2 bases and the V segment lost 1 base, leaving 18 bases of the junction unmatched. Germline CDR1 reads DFQATT; CDR2 reads SNEGSKA (reference sequence). This CDR3 contains 19 residues. MiXCR was run by TCRdb on the RACE reads, yielding one entry per CDR3 protein. Of fewer than 200,000 distinct CDR3 sequences listed, approximately 30% are singletons. The time point was: patch test 3, about 24 weeks after DPC sensitization. Specified treatment: therapeutic diphenylcyclopropenone sensitization with weekly scalp DPC. A note on this clonotype: Antigen: not known.

The starting material was whole blood, obtained in connection with sensitization to the hapten diphenylcyclopropenone (DPC). The gene calls are TRBV20-1 and TRBJ2-3; 7 nucleotides agree with TRBD2. The sequence was obtained from a young woman with alopecia areata. Some clones in this sample may be carry-over from other donors' samples. CDR3 nucleotide sequence: TGCAGTGCTAGAGGGTTTGGGGTAGCGGGTGGGCCCCCCACAGATACGCAGTATTTT. Its protein product is CSARGFGVAGGPPTDTQYF.